These 19 T cell receptor beta chains were all obtained from the same sample, sequenced in a study of T cells in tuberculosis. Profiled with immunoSEQ multiplex PCR; TCRdb holds only in-frame clones, not every one. The data contain about 34,000 clones, about 97% of them seen just once; the ten biggest clones take up 6.2%. The sequenced sample consisted of PBMCs. The receptor source for this set is a donor aged 5-35 years with latent tuberculosis or without tuberculosis infection.

This clone has a single count. This chain uses TRBV29-1 with TRBJ2-3; D might be TRBD1 (6 bases). This CDR3 has 15 amino acids. The germline gives CDR1 SQVTM, CDR2 ANQGSEA. Trimming stripped 2 bases from V and 2 bases from J, with 14 bases between. CDR3 residues: CSVETDRLTTDTQYF. DNA for the CDR3: TGCAGCGTTGAAACGGACAGACTGACCACAGATACGCAGTATTTT.

J is TRBJ2-7 and V is TRBV19; D is possibly TRBD1 (5 bases). CDR3 length: 15 amino acids. V lost 3 bases to trimming and J lost 6 bases, with 18 bases between them. Germline CDR1 is LNHDA and CDR2 is SQIVND (reference sequence). CDR3 nucleotides: TGTGCCAGTAGTATCGGGTCATCAGGGTTTACCGAGCAGTACTTC. Amino acid sequence: CASSIGSSGFTEQYF.

In this sample, this clone turned up once. This sequence joins TRBV11-3 and TRBJ2-1; perhaps TRBD1 as D (5 bases). The CDR3 is made up of 11 amino acids. Looked up from germline, CDR1 is SGHNT and CDR2 is YENEEA. Deletions cut 4 bases from V and 12 bases from J, with 10 bases between. In nucleotides, the CDR3 is TGTGCCAGCAGCTCTGGGGCTGGGCAGTTCTTC. Translating it yields CASSSGAGQFF. Based on the CDR3 plus reference TRBV11-3 and TRBJ2-1, the full variable domain is EAGVVQSPRYKIIEKKQPVAFWCNPISGHNTLYWYLQNLGQGPELLIRYENEEAVDDSQLPKDRFSAERLKGVDSTLKIQPAELGDSAVYLCASSSGAGQFFGPGTRLTVL.

The chain employs TRBV9 and TRBJ2-2; D ambiguous. The ends were cut back, 0 bases at V and 0 bases at J, with 9 bases in the middle. Germline assignment: CDR1 SGDLS and CDR2 YYNGEE. CDR3 length equals 16 residues. The CDR3 DNA is TGTGCCAGCAGCGTAGAGGCAGGAACGAACACCGGGGAGCTGTTTTTT. As protein: CASSVEAGTNTGELFF.

This chain uses TRBV7-6 with TRBJ2-5; D is possibly TRBD1 (5 bases). CDR3 size: 15 residues. Germline CDR1 is SGHVS and CDR2 is FNYEAQ. V was shortened by 2 bases and J by 3 bases, with 13 bases between the two germline ends. CDR3 sequence reads: CASSLSVTVEETQYF. The CDR3 coding sequence is TGTGCCAGCAGCTTATCGGTGACAGTAGAAGAGACCCAGTACTTC.

In DNA form, the CDR3 reads TGTGCCAGCAGTTACAGAACTAACCGCCGCGAGCAGTACTTC. Encoded protein: CASSYRTNRREQYF. The chain links TRBV6-5 to TRBJ2-7; D unclear. This CDR3 contains 14 residues. V was cut by 2 bases and J by 6 bases, with 14 bases left in between. In germline, CDR1 is MNHEY, CDR2 SVGAGI.

The chain uses TRBV11-3 and TRBJ1-1, with 7 bases aligning to TRBD1. CDR1 SGHNT and CDR2 YENEEA come from the germline V gene. The ends lost 6 bases at V and 1 base at J; junction bases unmatched: 5. This CDR3 contains 14 residues. In DNA form, the CDR3 reads TGTGCCAGCAGTCCAGGGGGGCAGAACACTGAAGCTTTCTTT. Encoded protein: CASSPGGQNTEAFF.

This clone was counted a single time. The chain carries TRBV5-1 and TRBJ1-2; maybe TRBD1 (6 bases). With 3 bases removed from V and 2 bases from J, the gap between germline ends came to 11 bases. This CDR3 has 14 amino acids. Looked up from germline, CDR1 is SGHRS and CDR2 is YFSETQ. The CDR3, as DNA: TGCGCCAGCAGCTCCCGGACAGAAAACTATGGCTACACCTTC. Its protein product is CASSSRTENYGYTF.

The rearrangement links TRBV9 to TRBJ2-5, with 10 bases identical to TRBD2. Unmatched junction bases numbered 6, after V lost 4 bases and J lost 3 bases. CDR1 is SGDLS, CDR2 YYNGEE, per germline. The CDR3 spans 15 residues. CDR3 sequence reads: CASSTRTSGKETQYF. Written as DNA, the CDR3 is TGTGCCAGCAGCACCCGGACTAGCGGAAAAGAGACCCAGTACTTC.

V and J are TRBV9 and TRBJ1-1, with D possibly matching TRBD1 (5 bases). The germline V gene has CDR1 SGDLS and CDR2 YYNGEE. The length of the CDR3 is 15 residues. V was clipped by 0 bases and J by 4 bases, with 13 bases between them. CDR3 sequence (DNA): TGTGCCAGCAGCGTAGTGGAGGGGAAAGTCACTGAAGCTTTCTTT. It is translated as CASSVVEGKVTEAFF.

V usage is TRBV2 and J usage is TRBJ2-5; 13 nucleotides match TRBD2. TRBJ2-7 explains the end of the DNA better; the J call may be wrong. Germline loops: CDR1 SNHLY, CDR2 FYNNEI. The CDR3 consists of 17 residues. CDR3 DNA: TGTGCCAGCAGTGATTGGACTAGCGGGAGAGCGGACTACGAGCAGTACTTC. Translated, it gives CASSDWTSGRADYEQYF.

The J gene is TRBJ1-2, the V gene TRBV18; TRBD1 matches at 7 bases. With 6 bases clipped from V and 3 bases from J, the junction kept 10 bases outside the gene matches. Looked up from germline, CDR1 is KGHSH and CDR2 is LQKENI. The CDR3 is 15 residues long. In DNA, the CDR3 is TGTGCCAGCTCTCCAACACAGGGGCAGGACTATGGCTACACCTTC. Its translation: CASSPTQGQDYGYTF. Full variable domain (rest looked up from reference TRBV18 and TRBJ1-2): NAGVMQNPRHLVRRRGQEARLRCSPMKGHSHVYWYRQLPEEGLKFMVYLQKENIIDESGMPKERFSAEFPKEGPSILRIQQVVRGDSAAYFCASSPTQGQDYGYTFGSGTRLTVV.

The rearrangement links TRBV6-1 to TRBJ2-2; 8 bases map to TRBD1. There are 15 residues in the CDR3. CDR1 MNHNS and CDR2 SASEGT come from the germline V gene. Trimming cost V 4 bases and J 3 bases; bases outside gene matches: 4. CDR3 protein: CASSAKTGDTGELFF. The CDR3 DNA reads TGTGCCAGCAGTGCCAAGACAGGGGACACCGGGGAGCTGTTTTTT.

This rearrangement joins TRBV25-1 to TRBJ1-4; possibly TRBD1 for D (5 bases). Germline V gene sequence: CDR1 MGHDK, CDR2 SYGVNS. With 3 bases removed from V and 5 bases from J, the gap between germline ends came to 13 bases. The CDR3 is made up of 15 amino acids. The CDR3 protein is CASSDPGTYNEKLFF. The CDR3 DNA is TGTGCCAGCAGTGACCCCGGGACTTACAATGAAAAACTGTTTTTT.

This chain connects TRBV4-1 to TRBJ1-5; D is unclear. Germline CDR1 is MGHRA and CDR2 is YSYEKL. CDR3 size: 15 residues. V shed 4 bases and J shed 0 bases, with 10 bases lying between them. CDR3 bases: TGCGCCAGCAGCCCCACGGGTAATAGCAATCAGCCCCAGCATTTT. It is translated as CASSPTGNSNQPQHF.

This clone was detected once. The chain couples TRBV4-1 to TRBJ1-2; D call uncertain. CDR3 length: 13 amino acids. The V gene's germline CDR1 is MGHRA and CDR2 YSYEKL. V was trimmed by 0 bases and J by 1 base, leaving 3 bases between them. The CDR3: CASSQDYNYGYTF. The CDR3 nucleotides read TGCGCCAGCAGCCAAGATTATAACTATGGCTACACCTTC.

V is TRBV30 and J is TRBJ1-4; 12 bases are a match to TRBD1. CDR1 and CDR2 (germline): GTSNPN, SVGIG (reference sequence). This CDR3 has 15 amino acids. V lost 1 base and J lost 8; bases outside the gene matches: 5. CDR3 sequence reads: CAWSDFGTGGEKLFF. CDR3 DNA sequence: TGTGCCTGGAGTGATTTTGGGACAGGGGGCGAAAAACTGTTTTTT.

The genes are TRBV29-1 and TRBJ2-3, with D perhaps matching TRBD2 (6 bases). The V gene's germline CDR1 is SQVTM and CDR2 ANQGSEA. V was shortened by 5 bases and J by 1 base, with 13 bases between the two germline ends. The CDR3 loop spans 14 amino acids. The CDR3 sequence: CSVLAGLRTDTQYF. In nucleotides, the CDR3 is TGCAGCGTTCTGGCGGGATTACGCACAGATACGCAGTATTTT.

The chain couples TRBV5-6 to TRBJ1-5; 8 positions match TRBD1. Germline V CDR1 and CDR2: SGHDT, YYEEEE. CDR3 length: 13 residues. The trim removed 4 bases at V and 7 bases at J, leaving 4 bases unmatched. The CDR3 DNA reads TGTGCCAGCAGCGCAGGGGGCGGACAGCCCCAGCATTTT. Translated, it gives CASSAGGGQPQHF.